The sequence of this T cell receptor (beta chain) was determined in a study of human CD8 memory T cell subsets. Per germline, CDR1 MDHEN and CDR2 SYDVKM. The CDR3 contains 17 residues. UMI-labeled 5' RACE yielded the TCR beta libraries. TCRdb re-called the 5' RACE reads and catalogs CDR3 proteins one per entry, DNA excluded. Here the sample table reports about 5,100 distinct CDR3 sequences. The sequenced material came from CD8+ T cells from PBMCs. The V gene is TRBV28, the J gene TRBJ2-2; TCRdb calls TRBD2, which cannot be checked without DNA. This clonotype was obtained from a human donor in good health. The CDR3 reads CASSLLTSGMNTGELFF.